The TCR beta chain under discussion was sequenced for a study of blood T cell repertoires in COVID-19. Overall study context: Both acute and convalescent COVID-19 samples were obtained from the United States, Italy and Spain.

Per the original data handling: Amplification of reference gene primers provided the estimated nucleated cell counts. The assay was immunoSEQ multiplex PCR, and TCRdb's table has in-frame clones only and misses some. For V, J and clone size, that table is used; D and trimming come from the DNA. This table has 70,000 or so clones, around 80% appearing once. The germline V gene has CDR1 SGHTA and CDR2 FQGNSA. This CDR3 region has 15 residues. Between the trimmed V and J ends, which lost 5 bases and 4 bases, there was a span of 14 bases. This clone was seen a handful of times. Enrolment of Seattle patients took place during active infection, and they were followed longitudinally.

The clonotype was recovered from a man aged 50 to 59 with COVID-19, enrolled during active disease. The chain recombines TRBV7-2 with TRBJ2-2, with D possibly TRBD1 on 6 matching bases. The specimen sequenced was peripheral blood. CDR3 protein: CASSPSWTVTGELFF. The CDR3 DNA reads TGTGCCAGCAGCCCCTCTTGGACAGTCACCGGGGAGCTGTTTTTT.